This entry concerns a single T cell receptor beta chain. Original handling: In the immunoSEQ data, sequences were junction-only and lacked quality scores, so filtering differed. Clones were read by immunoSEQ multiplex PCR, and TCRdb kept only the in-frame ones, dropping some. V and J calls and clone size are copied from that table; D and trimming were computed from the DNA. The sample lists roughly 2 million clones; about 94% were seen once. These data are taken from a study of shared clonotypes between healthy human individuals. Looking at the study overall: Each donor contributed plates that comprised three CD4 naive, three CD4 memory, two CD8 naive and one CD8 memory.

The V gene lost 3 bases and the J gene lost 8 bases, with 7 bases spanning the gap. The V gene's germline CDR1 is SGDLS and CDR2 YYNGEE. There are 11 residues in the CDR3. The TCR was taken from a man aged 18-30 years in good health. Sequencing was performed on naive CD4+ T cells sorted from blood. Noted subset: CD45RA+ positively selected. The chain is built from TRBV9 and TRBJ2-3; no clear D gene. CDR3 sequence (DNA): TGTGCCAGCAGCGACCCAAGTACGCAGTATTTT. It codes for CASSDPSTQYF.